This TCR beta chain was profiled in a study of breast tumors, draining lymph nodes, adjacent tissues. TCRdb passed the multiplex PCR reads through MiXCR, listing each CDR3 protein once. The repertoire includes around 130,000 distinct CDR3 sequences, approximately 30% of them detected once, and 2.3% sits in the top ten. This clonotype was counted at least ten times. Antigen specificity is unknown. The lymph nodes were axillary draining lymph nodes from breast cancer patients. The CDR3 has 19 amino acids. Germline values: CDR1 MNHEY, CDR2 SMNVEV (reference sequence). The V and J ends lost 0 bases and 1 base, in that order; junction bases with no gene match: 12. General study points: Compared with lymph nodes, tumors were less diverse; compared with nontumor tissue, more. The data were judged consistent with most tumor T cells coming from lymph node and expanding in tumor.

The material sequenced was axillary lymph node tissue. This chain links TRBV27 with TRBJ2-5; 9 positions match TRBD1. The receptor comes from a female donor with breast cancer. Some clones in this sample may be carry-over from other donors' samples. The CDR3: CASSLSRDRDPFIQETQYF. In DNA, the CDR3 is TGTGCCAGCAGTTTATCGAGGGACAGGGACCCATTTATCCAAGAGACCCAGTACTTC.